This entry lists 29 T cell receptor beta chains sequenced from one sample in a study of preoperative IRX-2 immunotherapy in early breast cancer (dated by TCRdb to the late 2010s). Read against the paper, the sample's treatment or condition label means: preoperative locoregional IRX-2 cytokine immunotherapy. Library generation was performed with the immunoSEQ multiplex PCR assay. Here the immuneACCESS table is served through TCRdb, limited to in-frame sequences with V and J called. Missing clones are a known gap in these copies; in checked studies unresolved V genes cover under half, and the rest lacks a known reason. For this sample the table gives some 30,000 clones, of which about four fifths were detected only once. The ten top clones hold roughly 2.5% of the sample. The sequencing here drew on lymph node tissue, taken from a patient treated with IRX-2 immunotherapy. The receptor set was obtained from a human donor with breast cancer.

The chain couples TRBV19 to TRBJ1-1, with a weak D call TRBD1 (5 bases). Germline CDR1 reads LNHDA; CDR2 reads SQIVND (reference sequence). The V and J ends lost 4 bases and 6 bases respectively, with 18 bases between them. The CDR3 is 15 residues long. This CDR3 is CASSRGTLPRAEAFF. The CDR3 coding sequence is TGTGCCAGTAGTAGAGGGACTTTACCAAGAGCTGAAGCTTTCTTT.

In its sample, this clone was seen once. In DNA, the CDR3 is TGTGCCAGCAGCGACCCAAACGCACCCGGGGAGCTGTTTTTT. This codes for CASSDPNAPGELFF. The chain combines TRBV25-1 with TRBJ2-2, with D hard to call. V lost 6 bases, J lost 6 bases, and 14 bases lay in between. The CDR3 has 14 residues. CDR1 is MGHDK and CDR2 is SYGVNS in the germline V gene.

The J gene is TRBJ2-3, the V gene TRBV29-1, with D unclear. The CDR3 sequence is 13 residues long. V dropped 8 bases and J dropped 1 base, with 13 bases sitting between them. Germline loops: CDR1 SQVTM, CDR2 ANQGSEA. The DNA for the CDR3 is TGCAGCCAGATCCCTACTGGCACAGATACGCAGTATTTT. Residues: CSQIPTGTDTQYF.

The chain uses TRBV6-8 and TRBJ1-2; the match to TRBD1 covers 8 bases. Germline V CDR1 and CDR2: MNHGY, SAAAGT. V lost 4 bases, J lost 5 bases, and 15 bases stayed unmatched. This CDR3 has 17 residues. For the CDR3, the DNA is TGTGCCAGCAGTTCCCGGACAGGGAGCCCGCCCTCGTATGGCTACACCTTC. It translates to CASSSRTGSPPSYGYTF.

The J gene is TRBJ2-1, the V gene TRBV6-8; 8 nucleotides line up with TRBD1. This CDR3 has 14 residues. Germline CDR1 and CDR2: MNHGY and SAAAGT. Germline trimming cut 5 bases from V and 6 bases from J; bases unmatched to any gene: 6. The CDR3 region is CASSNDRGGNEQFF. The CDR3 nucleotides are TGTGCCAGCAGTAACGACAGGGGAGGCAATGAGCAGTTCTTC.

This chain connects TRBV15 to TRBJ2-7; either TRBD1 or TRBD2 may supply D (6 bases each). V was cut by 8 bases and J by 2 bases, with 16 bases left in between. CDR3 length: 14 amino acids. Germline CDR1 is LNHNV and CDR2 is YYDKDF (reference sequence). The CDR3 sequence is CATGGGDSAYEQYF. CDR3 DNA: TGTGCCACCGGAGGGGGTGACAGTGCCTACGAGCAGTACTTC. Together with reference TRBV15 and TRBJ2-7, the CDR3 gives the full variable domain: DAMVIQNPRYQVTQFGKPVTLSCSQTLNHNVMYWYQQKSSQAPKLLFHYYDKDFNNEADTPDNFQSRRPNTSFCFLDIRSPGLGDTAMYLCATGGGDSAYEQYFGPGTRLTVT.

The table lists this clone with a count of one. CDR3 in amino acids: CASSLQGATNEKLFF. The DNA of the CDR3 is TGCGCCAGCAGCTTACAGGGAGCAACTAATGAAAAACTGTTTTTT. This chain uses TRBV5-1 with TRBJ1-4; D possibly corresponds to TRBD1 (6 bases). V was pared by 2 bases and J by 0 bases, with 8 bases between. The CDR3 covers 15 residues. Germline CDR1 reads SGHRS; CDR2 reads YFSETQ.

V gene TRBV18 combines with J gene TRBJ2-1, with 12 nucleotides matching TRBD2. CDR3 length: 17 residues. The V gene end was trimmed by 6 bases and the J gene end by 2 bases; junction bases not matched to a gene: 8. CDR1 KGHSH and CDR2 LQKENI come from the germline V gene. In DNA, the CDR3 is TGTGCCAGCTCGCCTAGCGGGGGGGTCGGGCCCTACAATGAGCAGTTCTTC. Translated: CASSPSGGVGPYNEQFF.

V is TRBV28 and J is TRBJ1-2; D perhaps matches TRBD1 (5 bases). Germline assignment: CDR1 MDHEN and CDR2 SYDVKM. This CDR3 spans 15 amino acids. Trimming took 5 bases from V and 4 from J, leaving 17 bases between them. The CDR3 reads CASSPFGRVSYGYTF. CDR3 nucleotides: TGTGCCAGCAGTCCCTTTGGCAGGGTGAGCTATGGCTACACCTTC.

This clone was seen just once. This rearrangement joins TRBV19 to TRBJ1-3; D uncertain. V was trimmed by 5 bases and J by 1 base, leaving 9 bases between them. CDR1 is LNHDA and CDR2 is SQIVND in the germline V gene (reference sequence). The CDR3 has 14 residues. CDR3 sequence reads: CASSQRSSGNTIYF. The CDR3 nucleotides are TGTGCCAGTAGTCAACGGTCGTCTGGAAACACCATATATTTT.

V gene TRBV18 combines with J gene TRBJ2-7, with TRBD1 as a possible D gene (6 bases). With 6 bases removed from V and 3 bases from J, the gap between germline ends came to 12 bases. This CDR3 contains 13 residues. CDR1 is KGHSH, CDR2 LQKENI, per germline. CDR3 nucleotides: TGTGCCAGCTCCCCTTACAGGGACTACGAGCAGTACTTC. The encoded protein is CASSPYRDYEQYF.

The chain carries TRBV28 and TRBJ1-1, with 8 bases that match TRBD1. Germline CDR1 reads MDHEN; CDR2 reads SYDVKM. The CDR3 runs to 13 residues. Germline trimming cut 1 base from V and 5 bases from J; bases unmatched to any gene: 0. The CDR3 DNA sequence: TGTGCCAGCAGTTTATACAGGGGGACTGAAGCTTTCTTT. It specifies CASSLYRGTEAFF.

The chain uses TRBV6-8 and TRBJ2-1, with 8 bases matching TRBD2. The CDR3 covers 14 residues. The germline CDR1 and CDR2 sequences are MNHGY and SAAAGT. V trimming: 4 bases; J trimming: 4 bases; junction bases outside the gene matches: 3. The CDR3 loop is CASSLLAGYNEQFF. In DNA, the CDR3 is TGTGCCAGCAGTTTGCTAGCGGGTTACAATGAGCAGTTCTTC.

This chain joins TRBV19 and TRBJ1-6; no firm D call. The CDR3 spans 19 residues. The germline gives CDR1 LNHDA, CDR2 SQIVND (reference sequence). Trimming cost V 1 base and J 7 bases, with 23 bases left between them. This CDR3 reads CASSIGFSFRVSENSPLHF. The CDR3 nucleotides are TGTGCCAGTAGTATAGGGTTCAGTTTCCGGGTTTCGGAGAATTCACCCCTCCACTTT.

The CDR3 sequence: CASSTGALFSSYNEQFF. DNA of the CDR3: TGTGCCAGTAGTACCGGGGCCCTTTTTAGCTCCTACAATGAGCAGTTCTTC. The chain uses TRBV19 and TRBJ2-1; D is tentatively TRBD1 or TRBD2 (5 bases each). V lost 4 bases, J lost 0 bases, and 16 bases lay in between. The CDR3 covers 17 residues. Germline assignment: CDR1 LNHDA and CDR2 SQIVND (reference sequence).

The CDR3 bases are TGCAGCGTTGAAGATTTGCTAGGCAGGGCCTTGGGGACCCAGTACTTC. Its translation is CSVEDLLGRALGTQYF. J is TRBJ2-5 and V is TRBV29-1, with TRBD1 as a possible D gene (5 bases). The CDR3 totals 16 residues. Trimming shortened V by 0 bases and J by 7 bases, and 21 bases separated the two germline ends. Looked up from germline, CDR1 is SQVTM and CDR2 is ANQGSEA.

The chain carries TRBV30 and TRBJ2-1; weak D call: TRBD1 (6 bases). The CDR3 totals 16 residues. Germline CDR1 is GTSNPN and CDR2 is SVGIG (reference sequence). The V end was cut by 2 bases, the J end by 6 bases, with 20 bases between. CDR3 residues: CAWSIPGQVKPNEQFF. The CDR3 coding sequence is TGTGCCTGGAGTATACCGGGACAAGTGAAGCCCAATGAGCAGTTCTTC.

This sequence joins TRBV7-4 and TRBJ2-7; 8 bases are a match to TRBD1. Germline V gene data show CDR1 as SGHVT and CDR2 as SQSDAQ. The CDR3 is 14 amino acids. The trim removed 3 bases at V and 2 bases at J, leaving 3 bases unmatched. This CDR3 is CASSFGQGPYEQYF. CDR3 nucleotide sequence: TGTGCCAGCAGCTTCGGACAGGGTCCCTACGAGCAGTACTTC.

V and J are TRBV16 and TRBJ1-2, with D unresolved. Germline values: CDR1 KGHSY, CDR2 FQNENV. Trimming removed 4 bases at V and 4 bases at J, with 16 bases between. This CDR3 spans 15 amino acids. The CDR3 region has the DNA TGTGCCAGCAGCCCCTTGGGTGCCGTAGTCTATGGCTACACCTTC. This codes for CASSPLGAVVYGYTF.

The V and J genes are TRBV6-8 and TRBJ1-3; D remains ambiguous. The V and J ends lost 7 bases and 5 bases respectively, with 24 bases between them. The CDR3 runs to 17 residues. From germline, CDR1 is MNHGY and CDR2 SAAAGT. The CDR3 protein is CASIKNYGQSVRNTIYF. CDR3 nucleotide sequence: TGTGCCAGCATCAAAAATTACGGGCAGAGCGTGCGAAACACCATATATTTT.

The chain recombines TRBV7-1 with TRBJ1-2, with TRBD1 as a possible D gene (5 bases). TRBV7-1 is recorded as an ORF, its role being uncertain. The CDR3 covers 13 residues. V was trimmed by 4 bases and J by 7 bases, leaving 13 bases between them. This CDR3 reads CASSLAGIGGYTF. CDR3 DNA sequence: TGTGCCAGCAGCTTAGCAGGGATAGGTGGCTACACCTTC.

The CDR3 nucleotides are TGTGCCAGCAGGGGAGGGGGACGAACGAGGGGAGGCTACACCTTC. Translated, it gives CASRGGGRTRGGYTF. The chain uses TRBV6-8 and TRBJ1-2, with D possibly being TRBD1 (6 bases). This CDR3 is built from 15 residues. Between the trimmed V and J ends, which lost 6 bases and 8 bases, there was a span of 22 bases. The germline V gene encodes CDR1 MNHGY and CDR2 SAAAGT.

The rearrangement joins TRBV10-1 to TRBJ2-3; 13 nucleotides match TRBD2. CDR1 is WNHNN, CDR2 SYGVQD, per germline (reference sequence). The CDR3 is 20 residues long. V gave up 7 bases and J gave up 1 base; unmatched junction bases: 17. The CDR3 DNA follows: TGCGCCAGCATCCCGGCGCCCGGACTAGCGGGGGCCGACGGCACAGATACGCAGTATTTT. It specifies CASIPAPGLAGADGTDTQYF.

The chain carries TRBV29-1 and TRBJ2-3, with D tentatively TRBD1 or TRBD2 (5 bases each). There are 13 residues in the CDR3. V was cut by 6 bases and J by 9 bases, with 19 bases left in between. Germline CDR1 is SQVTM and CDR2 is ANQGSEA. Here the CDR3 reads CSVKDRGWETQYF. CDR3 in DNA: TGCAGCGTGAAGGACCGGGGCTGGGAAACGCAGTATTTT.

This clone was observed once. The J gene is TRBJ2-3, the V gene TRBV28, with 9 bases fitting TRBD2. From germline, CDR1 is MDHEN and CDR2 SYDVKM. CDR3 length: 14 residues. Trimming removed 6 bases from V and 7 bases from J; junction bases left unmatched: 8. As DNA, the CDR3 is TGTGCCAGCAGAGGTCTAGCGGGGCGGTATACGCAGTATTTT. Protein: CASRGLAGRYTQYF.

The J gene is TRBJ2-2, the V gene TRBV12-5; D unresolved. CDR1 is LGHNT, CDR2 FRNRAP, per germline. The CDR3 runs to 15 residues. The V end was cut by 2 bases, the J end by 4 bases, with 11 bases between. CDR3 bases: TGTGCTAGTGGTTTGATAGGGTTCGGCACCGGGGAGCTGTTTTTT. Its protein product is CASGLIGFGTGELFF.

The gene calls are TRBV28 and TRBJ1-5; D is possibly TRBD1 (5 bases). Looked up from germline, CDR1 is MDHEN and CDR2 is SYDVKM. With 6 bases removed from V and 5 bases from J, the gap between germline ends came to 17 bases. CDR3 length: 15 residues. DNA for the CDR3: TGTGCCAGCAGAAACTCGTTGGGGGTGCATCAGCCCCAGCATTTT. This encodes CASRNSLGVHQPQHF.

The table lists this clone with a count of one. V is TRBV19 and J is TRBJ1-3; D possibly corresponds to TRBD1 (6 bases). The CDR3 consists of 13 residues. Looked up from germline, CDR1 is LNHDA and CDR2 is SQIVND (reference sequence). V lost 9 bases and J 0 bases, leaving 9 bases between the germline ends. As DNA, the CDR3 is TGTGCCAGCCGGACAGTCTCTGGAAACACCATATATTTT. Its protein product is CASRTVSGNTIYF.

The chain combines TRBV5-1 with TRBJ2-3, with 8 nucleotides matching TRBD2. This CDR3 has 15 residues. CDR1 is SGHRS and CDR2 is YFSETQ in the germline V gene. V lost 5 bases to trimming and J lost 2 bases; unmatched junction nucleotides: 7. The CDR3 nucleotides read TGCGCCAGCAGTACTAGCGGTTGGGACACAGATACGCAGTATTTT. Its protein product is CASSTSGWDTDTQYF.